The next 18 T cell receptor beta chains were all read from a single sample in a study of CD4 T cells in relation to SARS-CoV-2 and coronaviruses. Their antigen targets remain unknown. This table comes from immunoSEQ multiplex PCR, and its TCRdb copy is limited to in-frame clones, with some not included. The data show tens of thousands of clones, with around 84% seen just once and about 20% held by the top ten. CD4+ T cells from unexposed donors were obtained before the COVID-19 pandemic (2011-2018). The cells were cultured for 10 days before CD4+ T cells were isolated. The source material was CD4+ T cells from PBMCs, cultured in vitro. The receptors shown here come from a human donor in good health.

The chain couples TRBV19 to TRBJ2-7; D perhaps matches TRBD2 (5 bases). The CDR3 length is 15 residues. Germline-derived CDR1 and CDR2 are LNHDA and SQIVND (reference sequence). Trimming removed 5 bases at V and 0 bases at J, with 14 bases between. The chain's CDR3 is CASSAARGLSYEQYF. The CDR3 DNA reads TGTGCCAGTAGTGCCGCCCGGGGTCTCTCCTACGAGCAGTACTTC.

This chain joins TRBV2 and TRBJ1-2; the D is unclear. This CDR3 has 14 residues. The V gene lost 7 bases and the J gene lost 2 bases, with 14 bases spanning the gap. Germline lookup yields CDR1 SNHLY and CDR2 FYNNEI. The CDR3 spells CASTSEVSNYGYTF. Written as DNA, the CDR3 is TGTGCCAGCACCTCGGAGGTGTCGAACTATGGCTACACCTTC.

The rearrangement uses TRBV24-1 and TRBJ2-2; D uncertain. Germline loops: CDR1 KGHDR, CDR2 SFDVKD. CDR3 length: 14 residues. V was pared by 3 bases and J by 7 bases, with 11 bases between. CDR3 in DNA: TGTGCCACCAGTGATGCAGTTAATCTCGGGGAGCTGTTTTTT. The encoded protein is CATSDAVNLGELFF.

In DNA, the CDR3 is TGTGCCAGCAGCGCGCTCGACAGGGTCACTGAAGCTTTCTTT. Residues: CASSALDRVTEAFF. The V call is TRBV3-1 (or the pseudogene TRBV3-2), the J call TRBJ1-1, with 7 bases fitting TRBD1. The CDR3 loop spans 14 amino acids. V lost 5 bases to trimming and J lost 4 bases; unmatched junction nucleotides: 7. Germline V lookup: CDR1 LGHDT, CDR2 YNNKEL (reference sequence).

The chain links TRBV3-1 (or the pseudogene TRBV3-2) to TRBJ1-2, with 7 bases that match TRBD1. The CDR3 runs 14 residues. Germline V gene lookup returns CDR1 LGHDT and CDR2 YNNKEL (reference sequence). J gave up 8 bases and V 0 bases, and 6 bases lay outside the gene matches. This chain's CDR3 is CASSQDDRVKGYTF. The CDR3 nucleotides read TGTGCCAGCAGCCAAGACGACAGGGTGAAGGGCTACACCTTC.

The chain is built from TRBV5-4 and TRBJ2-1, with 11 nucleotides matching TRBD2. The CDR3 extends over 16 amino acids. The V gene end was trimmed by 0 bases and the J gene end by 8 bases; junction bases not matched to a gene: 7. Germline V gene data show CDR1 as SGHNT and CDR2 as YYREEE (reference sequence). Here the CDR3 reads CASSLAPTSGSDEQFF. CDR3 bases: TGTGCCAGCAGCTTGGCCCCTACTAGCGGGAGTGATGAGCAGTTCTTC.

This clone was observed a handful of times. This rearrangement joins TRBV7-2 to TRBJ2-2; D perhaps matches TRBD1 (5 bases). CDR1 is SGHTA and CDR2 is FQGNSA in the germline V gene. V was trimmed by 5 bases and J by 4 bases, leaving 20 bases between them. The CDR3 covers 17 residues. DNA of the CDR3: TGTGCCAGCAGCGAAGGGGTTAGGCCTCTGGGCACCGGGGAGCTGTTTTTT. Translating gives CASSEGVRPLGTGELFF.

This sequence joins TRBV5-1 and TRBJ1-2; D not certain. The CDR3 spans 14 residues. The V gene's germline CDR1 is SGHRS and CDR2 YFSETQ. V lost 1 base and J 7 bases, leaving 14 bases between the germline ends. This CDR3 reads CASSLRPKQGGYTF. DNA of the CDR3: TGCGCCAGCAGCTTGCGTCCAAAGCAAGGTGGCTACACCTTC.

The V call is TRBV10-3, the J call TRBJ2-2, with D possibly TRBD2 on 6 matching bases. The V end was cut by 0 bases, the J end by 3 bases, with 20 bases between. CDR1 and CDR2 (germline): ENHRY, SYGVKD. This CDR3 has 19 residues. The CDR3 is CAISESRRGSGLDTGELFF. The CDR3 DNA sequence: TGTGCCATCAGTGAGTCGCGGAGGGGTAGTGGGTTGGACACCGGGGAGCTGTTTTTT.

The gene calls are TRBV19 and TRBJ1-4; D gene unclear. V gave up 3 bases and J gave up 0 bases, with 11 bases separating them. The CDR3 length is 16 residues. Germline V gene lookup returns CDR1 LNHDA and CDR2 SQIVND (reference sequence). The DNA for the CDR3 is TGTGCCAGTAGTATGGCCGGGGTCGCAACTAATGAAAAACTGTTTTTT. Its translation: CASSMAGVATNEKLFF.

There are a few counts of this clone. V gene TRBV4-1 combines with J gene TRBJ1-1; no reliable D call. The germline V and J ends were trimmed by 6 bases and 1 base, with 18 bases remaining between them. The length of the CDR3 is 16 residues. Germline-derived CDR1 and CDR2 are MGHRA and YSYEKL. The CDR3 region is CASRNQVVRANTEAFF. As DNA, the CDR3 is TGCGCCAGCAGAAACCAAGTAGTGCGGGCGAACACTGAAGCTTTCTTT.

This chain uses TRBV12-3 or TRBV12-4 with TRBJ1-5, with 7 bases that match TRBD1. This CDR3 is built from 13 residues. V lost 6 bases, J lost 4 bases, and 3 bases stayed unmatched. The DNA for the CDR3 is TGTGCCAGCAGGCAGGGGGGGAATCAGCCCCAGCATTTT. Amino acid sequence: CASRQGGNQPQHF.

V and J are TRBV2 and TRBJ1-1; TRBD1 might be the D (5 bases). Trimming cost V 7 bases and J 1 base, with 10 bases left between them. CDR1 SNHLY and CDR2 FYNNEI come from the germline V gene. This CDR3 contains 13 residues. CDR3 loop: CASTADTNTEAFF. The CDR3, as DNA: TGTGCCAGCACCGCGGACACGAACACTGAAGCTTTCTTT.

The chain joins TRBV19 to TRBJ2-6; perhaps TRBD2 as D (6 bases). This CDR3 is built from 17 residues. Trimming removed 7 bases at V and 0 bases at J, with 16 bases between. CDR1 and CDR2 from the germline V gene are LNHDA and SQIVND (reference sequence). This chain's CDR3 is CASTRRGRDSGANVLTF. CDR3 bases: TGTGCCAGTACCCGGAGGGGAAGGGACTCTGGGGCCAACGTCCTGACTTTC.

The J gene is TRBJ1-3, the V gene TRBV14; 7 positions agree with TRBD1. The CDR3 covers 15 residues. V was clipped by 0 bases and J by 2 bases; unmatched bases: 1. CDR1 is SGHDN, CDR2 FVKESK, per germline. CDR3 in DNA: TGTGCCAGCAGCCAAGATAGGGGGCCTGGAAACACCATATATTTT. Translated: CASSQDRGPGNTIYF.

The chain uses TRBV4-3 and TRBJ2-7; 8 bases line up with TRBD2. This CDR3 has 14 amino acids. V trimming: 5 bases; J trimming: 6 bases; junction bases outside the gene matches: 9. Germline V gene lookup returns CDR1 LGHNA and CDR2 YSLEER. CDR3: CASSTRREGGEQYF. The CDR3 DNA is TGCGCCAGCAGCACACGCCGGGAGGGAGGCGAGCAGTACTTC.

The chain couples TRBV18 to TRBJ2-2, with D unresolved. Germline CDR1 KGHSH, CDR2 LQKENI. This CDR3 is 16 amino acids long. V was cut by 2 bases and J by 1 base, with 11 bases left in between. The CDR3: CASSPVSVMNTGELFF. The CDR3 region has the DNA TGTGCCAGCTCACCAGTAAGCGTTATGAACACCGGGGAGCTGTTTTTT.

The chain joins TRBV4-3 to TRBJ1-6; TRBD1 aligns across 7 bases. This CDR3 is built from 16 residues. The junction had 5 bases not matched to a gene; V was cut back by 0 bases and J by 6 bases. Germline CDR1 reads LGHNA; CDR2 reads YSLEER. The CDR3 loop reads CASSQDRQGGNSPLHF. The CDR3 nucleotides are TGCGCCAGCAGCCAAGATAGACAGGGTGGTAATTCACCCCTCCACTTT.